Presented here are 22 T cell receptor beta chains from one specimen sequenced in a study of T-cell memory formation after mild COVID-19. In TCRdb, the 5' RACE reads were re-called with MiXCR into one record per CDR3 protein. The table lists fewer than 350,000 distinct CDR3 sequences, roughly an eighth of them singletons, with around 20% in the top ten. The sequenced material came from PBMCs or a T cell subset sorted from them (not recorded which). These receptors came from a man aged 18 to 35 who had mild COVID-19 (a few samples of this study predate the infection). Cell type and time point are not known.

V usage is TRBV12-3 or TRBV12-4 and J usage is TRBJ1-1; D is perhaps TRBD1 (6 bases). The CDR3 has 16 residues. Trimming left V 4 bases short and J 7 bases short, with 22 bases between. CDR3 sequence reads: CASSSHGGLGAGEAFF. The DNA of the CDR3 is TGTGCCAGCAGTTCGCATGGGGGATTGGGGGCCGGTGAAGCTTTCTTT.

The chain links TRBV15 to TRBJ2-7, with D possibly matching TRBD2 (5 bases). With 0 bases removed from V and 5 bases from J, the gap between germline ends came to 11 bases. The CDR3 is 14 amino acids. Germline-derived CDR1 and CDR2 are LNHNV and YYDKDF (reference sequence). The CDR3 DNA follows: TGTGCCACCAGCAGAGATCCGGGGTCCCACGAGCAGTACGTC. This codes for CATSRDPGSHEQYV.

The chain carries TRBV18 and TRBJ1-5; TRBD1 matches 7 bases. Germline CDR1 KGHSH, CDR2 LQKENI. The CDR3 length is 14 residues. V dropped 6 bases and J dropped 6; count of bases not matched to a gene: 8. CDR3 in DNA: TGTGCCAGCTCTCCCGACAGGGTTACTCAGCCCCAGCATTTT. Protein sequence: CASSPDRVTQPQHF.

This clonotype was seen only a few times. The rearrangement joins TRBV11-2 to TRBJ2-2; tentative D call: TRBD1 (8 bases). Germline V lookup: CDR1 SGHAT, CDR2 FQNNGV. The CDR3 is 17 amino acids. The V end lost 5 bases, the J end lost 3 bases, and 19 bases lay between the germline ends. The CDR3 reads CASSVVRTGRDTGELFF. DNA for the CDR3: TGTGCCAGCAGCGTAGTACGGACAGGGAGGGACACCGGGGAGCTGTTTTTT.

The gene calls are TRBV4-3 and TRBJ1-2; unclear D gene. The CDR3 is made up of 16 amino acids. The germline CDR1 and CDR2 sequences are LGHNA and YSLEER. The V end was cut by 0 bases, the J end by 2 bases, with 13 bases between. CDR3 in amino acids: CASSQDTRTENYGYTF. CDR3 bases: TGCGCCAGCAGCCAAGATACCCGGACCGAGAACTATGGCTACACCTTC.

This clonotype was counted a few times. The rearrangement uses TRBV6-2 or TRBV6-3 and TRBJ2-5, with D tentatively TRBD1 (7 bases). V was clipped by 4 bases and J by 0 bases, with 21 bases between them. CDR1 is MNHEY, CDR2 SVGEGT, per germline. The CDR3 spans 18 residues. Here the CDR3 reads CASSWRGRGERYQETQYF. The CDR3 region has the DNA TGTGCCAGCAGTTGGAGGGGGCGCGGAGAAAGGTACCAAGAGACCCAGTACTTC.

This clonotype turned up a few times. The rearrangement links TRBV20-1 to TRBJ1-2; tentatively, D is TRBD1 (5 bases). The CDR3 totals 13 residues. Germline assignment: CDR1 DFQATT and CDR2 SNEGSKA (reference sequence). Trimming removed 3 bases from V and 8 bases from J, with 16 bases in between. The CDR3 here is CSARVGQGRGYTF. The CDR3 nucleotides are TGCAGTGCTAGGGTCGGGCAGGGCCGAGGCTACACCTTC.

This clonotype has at least ten counts. The chain uses TRBV23-1 and TRBJ2-1; 10 bases match TRBD1. TRBV23-1 is flagged as an ORF with uncertain function. This CDR3 spans 17 amino acids. V gave up 2 bases and J gave up 4 bases; unmatched junction bases: 8. The CDR3 sequence: CASSQHPGTGAYNEQFF. In nucleotides, the CDR3 is TGCGCCAGCAGTCAACATCCCGGGACAGGGGCGTACAATGAGCAGTTCTTC.

The V gene is TRBV24-1, the J gene TRBJ1-1; D gene uncertain. This CDR3 region has 15 residues. V was pared by 2 bases and J by 1 base, with 10 bases between. The germline gives CDR1 KGHDR, CDR2 SFDVKD. This chain's CDR3 is CATSDSGRTNTEAFF. CDR3 sequence (DNA): TGTGCCACCAGTGATTCCGGACGTACGAACACTGAAGCTTTCTTT.

The table lists this clonotype with many counts. This sequence joins TRBV30 and TRBJ2-1; TRBD2 might be the D (5 bases). Germline V gene lookup returns CDR1 GTSNPN and CDR2 SVGIG (reference sequence). The CDR3 has 11 residues. V lost 5 bases and J lost 15, with 17 bases in between. CDR3 nucleotide sequence: TGTGCCTGGGGGAGTAGTGGGGATCGGTTCTTC. This translates into CAWGSSGDRFF.

This clonotype was seen a handful of times. This chain uses TRBV18 with TRBJ2-4, with D possibly being TRBD1 (6 bases). CDR3 length: 14 residues. Germline V CDR1 and CDR2: KGHSH, LQKENI. Trimming shortened V by 0 bases and J by 3 bases, and 6 bases separated the two germline ends. The CDR3 nucleotides are TGTGCCAGCTCACCACCAGGGGGCAAAAACATTCAGTACTTC. Encoded protein: CASSPPGGKNIQYF.

CDR3 region: CASSGLGVKETQYF. The DNA for the CDR3 is TGTGCCAGCAGTGGGCTGGGGGTAAAAGAGACCCAGTACTTC. The chain uses TRBV25-1 and TRBJ2-5; D is possibly TRBD1 or TRBD2 (5 bases each). Germline loops: CDR1 MGHDK, CDR2 SYGVNS. The CDR3 is 14 amino acids. V was shortened by 4 bases and J by 3 bases, with 12 bases between the two germline ends.

CDR3 loop: CSAKDRNQPQHF. For the CDR3, the DNA is TGCAGTGCCAAAGACAGGAATCAGCCCCAGCATTTT. The chain recombines TRBV20-1 with TRBJ1-5; TRBD1 might be the D (6 bases). The V gene lost 6 bases and the J gene lost 4 bases, with 10 bases spanning the gap. This CDR3 contains 12 residues. Germline CDR1 is DFQATT and CDR2 is SNEGSKA (reference sequence).

This clonotype occurred a few times. The chain carries TRBV7-2 and TRBJ2-3; D call uncertain. The CDR3 has 14 residues. Trimming took off 5 bases at V and 2 bases at J, with 11 bases between the two ends. Germline CDR1 SGHTA, CDR2 FQGNSA. The CDR3 region is CASSAGRYTDTQYF. The CDR3 DNA is TGTGCCAGCAGCGCTGGCCGATACACAGATACGCAGTATTTT.

The chain carries TRBV6-2 or TRBV6-3 and TRBJ2-1, with D maybe TRBD1 (6 bases). Per germline, CDR1 MNHEY and CDR2 SVGEGT. The CDR3 loop spans 15 amino acids. The V end was cut by 10 bases, the J end by 5 bases, with 21 bases between. The CDR3 sequence: CATSWGQPPDNEQFF. The CDR3 bases are TGTGCCACCTCCTGGGGGCAGCCCCCTGACAATGAGCAGTTCTTC.

The genes are TRBV4-1 and TRBJ1-2; maybe TRBD1 (5 bases). CDR1 MGHRA and CDR2 YSYEKL come from the germline V gene. The CDR3 is made up of 16 amino acids. CDR3: CATGWARVSGDYGYTF. The CDR3 DNA reads TGCGCGACCGGATGGGCCAGGGTCTCCGGGGACTATGGCTACACCTTC.

The V and J genes are TRBV10-2 and TRBJ2-1, with TRBD1 matching 7 bases. The CDR3 is 15 amino acids. Germline V lookup: CDR1 WSHSY, CDR2 SAAADI. V was clipped by 7 bases and J by 7 bases; unmatched bases: 13. CDR3 DNA sequence: TGCGCCAGCACCGGACCGGGGACAGCGAAAAATGAGCAGTTCTTC. Translation: CASTGPGTAKNEQFF.

This clonotype was recorded many times. The rearrangement links TRBV7-2 to TRBJ2-4; weak D call: TRBD2 (6 bases). Germline lookup yields CDR1 SGHTA and CDR2 FQGNSA. CDR3 length: 13 residues. Between the trimmed V and J ends, which lost 6 bases and 2 bases, there was a span of 8 bases. The CDR3 DNA sequence: TGTGCCAGCAGAGGAGGGACCAAAAACATTCAGTACTTC. It specifies CASRGGTKNIQYF.

This clonotype was observed a handful of times. V is TRBV5-6 and J is TRBJ2-1; no firm D call. Germline-derived CDR1 and CDR2 are SGHDT and YYEEEE. The CDR3 runs 15 residues. The V end lost 5 bases, the J end lost 3 bases, and 15 bases lay between the germline ends. The CDR3 coding sequence is TGTGCCAGCAGGGCTTATAGGTCCTTCTACAATGAGCAGTTCTTC. Amino acid sequence: CASRAYRSFYNEQFF.

The chain couples TRBV7-9 to TRBJ1-2; the D is unclear. Looked up from germline, CDR1 is SEHNR and CDR2 is FQNEAQ (reference sequence). This CDR3 contains 12 residues. V lost 3 bases and J 6 bases, leaving 8 bases between the germline ends. DNA of the CDR3: TGTGCCAGCAGCTTCGCTCGAGATGGCTACACCTTC. The encoded protein is CASSFARDGYTF.

This clonotype has at least ten counts. The chain combines TRBV20-1 with TRBJ2-3; 7 nucleotides line up with TRBD1. From germline, CDR1 is DFQATT and CDR2 SNEGSKA (reference sequence). This CDR3 contains 13 residues. The V segment lost 4 bases and the J segment 1 base; nucleotides outside the gene matches: 2. In DNA, the CDR3 is TGCAGTGCTACCGGACAGGGCACAGATACGCAGTATTTT. It encodes CSATGQGTDTQYF.

This clonotype came up a few times. The chain has TRBV7-2 and TRBJ2-1; TRBD1 is a possible D gene (5 bases). Germline lookup yields CDR1 SGHTA and CDR2 FQGNSA. The CDR3 totals 14 residues. V lost 5 bases and J lost 7, with 15 bases in between. Here the CDR3 reads CASSTRTQVNEQFF. CDR3 nucleotides: TGTGCCAGCAGCACAAGGACACAGGTTAATGAGCAGTTCTTC.